This T cell receptor (beta chain) came from a study of CD8+CD57+ T cells in acquired aplastic anemia. Turning to the study itself: Quantities of DNA derived from sorted CD4+ and CD8+ cells averaged around 3 ug.

Using genomic DNA as the template, TCR beta VDJ and CDR3 profiling was carried out. A single record per CDR3 protein comes from TCRdb applying MiXCR to the reads. Found here are around 220,000 distinct CDR3 sequences, around 50% of them singletons; the top ten hold just under 20%. It was patients with CD8+CD57+ cell expansion by flow cytometry who were chosen for sequencing. With no exception, the patients had severe acquired aplastic anemia. This clonotype turned up a few times. Its antigen is unknown. Per the germline V gene, CDR1 is DFQATT and CDR2 is SNEGSKA (reference sequence). Trimming pared 6 bases from V and 3 bases from J, leaving 11 bases between. The CDR3 has 12 residues. Study-wide results and caveats: Found in both controls and patients were about 30 CD8+ CDR3 sequences.

What was sequenced was sorted CD4+, CD8+, or CD8+CD57+ T cells (not recorded which) from PBMCs. This chain links TRBV20-1 with TRBJ1-1, with unresolved D. This receptor was identified in a human donor with aplastic anemia. The CDR3 DNA is TGCAGTGCCCTACGGGGAGACACTGAAGCTTTCTTT. Amino acids: CSALRGDTEAFF.